A selection of T cell receptor beta chains follows, all from one sample in a study of vaccination effects on CD4 cells after COVID-19. These receptors lack a known antigen. Libraries were prepared by immunoSEQ multiplex PCR; TCRdb keeps only in-frame clonotypes and omits some of them. This table has 30,000 to 40,000 clones, 60% to 75% appearing once. Sequencing used CD4+ T cells from PBMCs cultured with HCoV-OC43 spike peptides, obtained before COVID-19 vaccination. All receptors derive from a human donor who received a COVID-19 vaccine. Each CDR3 is given with its conserved first and last residue. The D gene is left open where the match is weak. Not all rows give a size; the values are once, few, many and, for expanded clones, a class.

D: TRBD2; V: TRBV14; size: NA; J: TRBJ2-3; CDR3: CASSQDASGGISTDTQYF; DNA: TGTGCCAGCAGCCAAGACGCTAGCGGGGGGATCAGCACAGATACGCAGTATTTT
D: NA; V: TRBV30; size: once; J: TRBJ2-7; CDR3: CASRSVPSAEQYF; DNA: TGTGCCTCCAGATCCGTTCCCTCGGCCGAGCAGTACTTC
D: NA; V: TRBV6-5; size: NA; J: TRBJ1-1; CDR3: CASRVSVWEKAFF; DNA: TGTGCCAGCAGGGTCTCAGTTTGGGAGAAAGCTTTCTTT
D: TRBD2; V: TRBV7-2; size: NA; J: TRBJ2-1; CDR3: CASSESGLAGTVQFF; DNA: TGTGCCAGCAGCGAATCGGGACTAGCGGGTACGGTGCAGTTCTTC
D: TRBD1; V: TRBV3-1/TRBV3-2; size: NA; J: TRBJ1-6; CDR3: CASSPPGQNFGTPLHF; DNA: TGTGCCAGCAGCCCCCCGGGACAGAACTTTGGCACACCCCTCCACTTT
D: TRBD1; V: TRBV19; size: NA; J: TRBJ1-1; CDR3: CASSIPPRGQGRPNTEAFF; DNA: TGTGCCAGTAGTATACCTCCAAGGGGACAGGGGAGACCCAACACTGAAGCTTTCTTT
D: TRBD2; V: TRBV10-3; size: NA; J: TRBJ2-6; CDR3: CAISESGLAAGANVLTF; DNA: TGTGCCATCAGTGAGTCGGGACTAGCGGCTGGGGCCAACGTCCTGACTTTC
D: NA; V: TRBV7-2; size: NA; J: TRBJ1-2; CDR3: CASSLNWDGYTF; DNA: TGTGCCAGCAGCTTAAATTGGGATGGCTACACCTTC
D: NA; V: TRBV3-1/TRBV3-2; size: NA; J: TRBJ2-2; CDR3: CASSRGQNTGELFF; DNA: TGTGCCAGCAGCCGGGGACAGAACACCGGGGAGCTGTTTTTT
D: NA; V: TRBV30; size: once; J: TRBJ2-2; CDR3: CAWSYQSEGLFF; DNA: TGTGCCTGGAGTTACCAGAGTGAGGGGCTGTTTTTT
D: TRBD1; V: TRBV29-1; size: NA; J: TRBJ2-7; CDR3: CSAEVQGVYEQYF; DNA: TGCAGCGCCGAAGTCCAGGGGGTCTACGAGCAGTACTTC
D: NA; V: TRBV9; size: few; J: TRBJ2-7; CDR3: CASSVGPGSYEQYF; DNA: TGTGCCAGCAGCGTAGGTCCGGGCTCCTACGAGCAGTACTTC
D: NA; V: TRBV18; size: NA; J: TRBJ1-2; CDR3: CASSPQPDANYGYTF; DNA: TGTGCCAGCTCACCCCAGCCAGACGCTAACTATGGCTACACCTTC
D: NA; V: TRBV30; size: NA; J: TRBJ2-5; CDR3: CAWSRQSGETQYF; DNA: TGTGCCTGGAGTAGGCAGAGTGGGGAGACCCAGTACTTC
D: TRBD2; V: TRBV27; size: NA; J: TRBJ2-6; CDR3: CASSLLAGAAGANVLTF; DNA: TGTGCCAGCAGTTTACTAGCGGGAGCGGCAGGGGCCAACGTCCTGACTTTC
D: NA; V: TRBV3-1/TRBV3-2; size: NA; J: TRBJ1-1; CDR3: CASSPQWTREAFF; DNA: TGTGCCAGCAGCCCTCAGTGGACAAGAGAAGCTTTCTTT
D: NA; V: TRBV4-3; size: NA; J: TRBJ1-1; CDR3: CASSLGGSTTEAFF; DNA: TGCGCCAGCAGCCTGGGGGGGTCAACCACTGAAGCTTTCTTT
D: TRBD2; V: TRBV4-3; size: NA; J: TRBJ2-7; CDR3: CASSQDRGGSYEQYF; DNA: TGCGCCAGCAGCCAAGACCGGGGAGGGTCCTACGAGCAGTACTTC
D: NA; V: TRBV18; size: NA; J: TRBJ1-1; CDR3: CASSPGGRGRAEAFF; DNA: TGTGCCAGCTCACCAGGGGGCAGGGGTAGAGCTGAAGCTTTCTTT
D: NA; V: TRBV6-2/TRBV6-3; size: NA; J: TRBJ1-1; CDR3: CASSYRFLNTEAFF; DNA: TGTGCCAGCAGTTATAGATTCTTGAACACTGAAGCTTTCTTT
D: NA; V: TRBV27; size: few; J: TRBJ2-7; CDR3: CASSDRLSSYEQYF; DNA: TGTGCCAGCAGCGATAGATTAAGCTCCTACGAGCAGTACTTC
D: TRBD1; V: TRBV4-3; size: few; J: TRBJ1-1; CDR3: CASSQPDRGPFAEAFF; DNA: TGCGCCAGCAGCCAACCCGACAGGGGCCCCTTTGCTGAAGCTTTCTTT
D: NA; V: TRBV10-3; size: NA; J: TRBJ2-2; CDR3: CAIRTGLGGELFF; DNA: TGTGCCATCAGGACAGGATTAGGCGGGGAGCTGTTTTTT
D: NA; V: TRBV4-3; size: NA; J: TRBJ1-3; CDR3: CASSLQLGGLSGNTIYF; DNA: TGCGCCAGCAGCCTCCAACTCGGGGGGCTCTCTGGAAACACCATATATTTT
D: TRBD2; V: TRBV6-5; size: NA; J: TRBJ2-3; CDR3: CASRNYGGGTDTQYF; DNA: TGTGCCAGCAGGAACTACGGGGGGGGCACAGATACGCAGTATTTT
D: NA; V: TRBV20-1; size: NA; J: TRBJ2-7; CDR3: CSASESPPPGEQYF; DNA: TGCAGTGCTAGTGAGAGCCCCCCCCCGGGGGAGCAGTACTTC